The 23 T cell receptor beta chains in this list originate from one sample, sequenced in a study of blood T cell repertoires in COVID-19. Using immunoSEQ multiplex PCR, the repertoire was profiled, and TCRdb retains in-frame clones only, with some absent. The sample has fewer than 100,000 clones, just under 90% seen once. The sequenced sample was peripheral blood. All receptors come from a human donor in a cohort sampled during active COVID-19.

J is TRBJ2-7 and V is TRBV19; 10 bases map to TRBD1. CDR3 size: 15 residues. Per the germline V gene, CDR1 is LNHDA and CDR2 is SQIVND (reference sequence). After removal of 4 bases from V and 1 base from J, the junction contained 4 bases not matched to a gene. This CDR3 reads CASSTGDRGSYEQYF. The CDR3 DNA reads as TGTGCCAGTAGTACTGGGGACAGGGGATCCTACGAGCAGTACTTC.

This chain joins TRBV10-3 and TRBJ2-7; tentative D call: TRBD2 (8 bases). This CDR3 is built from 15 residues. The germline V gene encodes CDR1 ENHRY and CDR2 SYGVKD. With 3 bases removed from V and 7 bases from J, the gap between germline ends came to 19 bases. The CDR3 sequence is CAISDGQAPGGEQYF. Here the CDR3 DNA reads TGTGCCATCAGTGACGGACAGGCTCCGGGGGGGGAGCAGTACTTC.

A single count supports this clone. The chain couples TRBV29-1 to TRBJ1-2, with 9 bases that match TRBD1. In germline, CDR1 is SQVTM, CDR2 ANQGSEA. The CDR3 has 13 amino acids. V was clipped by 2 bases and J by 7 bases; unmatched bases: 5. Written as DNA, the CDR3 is TGCAGCGTTGAACACAGGGGGCTCATTGGCTACACCTTC. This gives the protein CSVEHRGLIGYTF.

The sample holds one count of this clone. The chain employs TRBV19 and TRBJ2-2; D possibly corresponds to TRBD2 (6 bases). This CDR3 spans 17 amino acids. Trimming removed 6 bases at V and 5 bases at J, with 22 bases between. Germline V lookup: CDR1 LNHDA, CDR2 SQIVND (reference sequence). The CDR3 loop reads CASSRNPGVHGTGELFF. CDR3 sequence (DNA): TGTGCCAGTAGCAGAAATCCGGGGGTCCACGGTACCGGGGAGCTGTTTTTT.

CDR3 loop: CASSIRKEYPNTEAFF. In DNA form, the CDR3 reads TGTGCCAGTAGTATAAGAAAAGAGTACCCGAACACTGAAGCTTTCTTT. This chain uses TRBV19 with TRBJ1-1; D gene uncertain. CDR1 and CDR2 from the germline V gene are LNHDA and SQIVND (reference sequence). Trimming removed 2 bases from V and 1 base from J, with 14 bases in between. The CDR3 runs to 16 residues. Using reference TRBV19 and TRBJ1-1 for the parts outside the CDR3, the full variable domain is DGGITQSPKYLFRKEGQNVTLSCEQNLNHDAMYWYRQDPGQGLRLIYYSQIVNDFQKGDIAEGYSVSREKKESFPLTVTSAQKNPTAFYLCASSIRKEYPNTEAFFGQGTRLTVV.

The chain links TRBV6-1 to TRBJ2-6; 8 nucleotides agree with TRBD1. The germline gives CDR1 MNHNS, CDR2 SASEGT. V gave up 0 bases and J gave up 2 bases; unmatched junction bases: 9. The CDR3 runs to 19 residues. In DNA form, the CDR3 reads TGTGCCAGCAGTGAAGCATATGGGACAGGTCTCCCTGGGGCCAACGTCCTGACTTTC. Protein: CASSEAYGTGLPGANVLTF.

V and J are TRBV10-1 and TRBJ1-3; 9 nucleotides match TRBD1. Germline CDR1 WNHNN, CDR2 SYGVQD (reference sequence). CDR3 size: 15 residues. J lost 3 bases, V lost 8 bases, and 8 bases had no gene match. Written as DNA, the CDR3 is TGCGCCAGCTCGGAGGGACAGGGAGGTGGAAACACCATATATTTT. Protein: CASSEGQGGGNTIYF.

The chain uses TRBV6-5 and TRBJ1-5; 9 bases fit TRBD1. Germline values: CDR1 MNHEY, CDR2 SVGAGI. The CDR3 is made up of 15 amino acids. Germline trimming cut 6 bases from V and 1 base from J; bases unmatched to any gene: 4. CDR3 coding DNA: TGTGCCAGCAGCCCGACAGGGGGGAGCAATCAGCCCCAGCATTTT. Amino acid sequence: CASSPTGGSNQPQHF.

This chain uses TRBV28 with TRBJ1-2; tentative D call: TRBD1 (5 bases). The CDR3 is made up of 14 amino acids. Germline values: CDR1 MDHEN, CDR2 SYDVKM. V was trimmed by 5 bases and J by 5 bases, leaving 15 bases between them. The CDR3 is CASSLGAVIYGYTF. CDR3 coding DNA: TGTGCCAGCAGTCTAGGGGCAGTTATTTATGGCTACACCTTC.

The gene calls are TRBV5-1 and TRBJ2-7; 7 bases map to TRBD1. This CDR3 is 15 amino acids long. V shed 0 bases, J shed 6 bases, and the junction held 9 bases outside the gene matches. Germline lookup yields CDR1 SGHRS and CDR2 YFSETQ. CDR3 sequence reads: CASSLGTGWVFEQYF. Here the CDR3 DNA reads TGCGCCAGCAGCTTGGGGACAGGTTGGGTTTTCGAGCAGTACTTC. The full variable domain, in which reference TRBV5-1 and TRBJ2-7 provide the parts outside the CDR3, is KAGVTQTPRYLIKTRGQQVTLSCSPISGHRSVSWYQQTPGQGLQFLFEYFSETQRNKGNFPGRFSGRQFSNSRSEMNVSTLELGDSALYLCASSLGTGWVFEQYFGPGTRLTVT.

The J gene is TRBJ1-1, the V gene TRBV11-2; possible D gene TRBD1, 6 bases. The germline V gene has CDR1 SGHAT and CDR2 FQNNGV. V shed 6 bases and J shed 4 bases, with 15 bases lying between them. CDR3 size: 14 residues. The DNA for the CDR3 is TGTGCCAGCAGTCAAATCAGGGGTAGCACTGAAGCTTTCTTT. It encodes CASSQIRGSTEAFF.

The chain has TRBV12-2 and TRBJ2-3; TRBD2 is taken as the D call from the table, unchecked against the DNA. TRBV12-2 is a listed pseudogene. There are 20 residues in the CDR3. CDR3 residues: CASRLDKGLAGGWGTDTQYF. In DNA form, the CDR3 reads TGTGCAAGTCGCTTAGACAAGGGACTAGCGGGAGGTTGGGGCACAGATACGCAGTATTTT.

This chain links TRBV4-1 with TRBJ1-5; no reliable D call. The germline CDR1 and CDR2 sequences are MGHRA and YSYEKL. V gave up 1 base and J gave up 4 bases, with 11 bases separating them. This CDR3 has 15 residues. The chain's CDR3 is CASSQVRASNQPQHF. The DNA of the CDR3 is TGCGCCAGCAGCCAAGTTCGCGCCTCAAATCAGCCCCAGCATTTT.

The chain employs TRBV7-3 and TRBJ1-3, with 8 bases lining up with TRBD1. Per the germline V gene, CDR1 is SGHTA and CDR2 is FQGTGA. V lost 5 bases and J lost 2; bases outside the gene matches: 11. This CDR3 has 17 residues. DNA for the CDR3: TGTGCCAGCAGCCTTCCGACAGGGGAGACTCCTGGAAACACCATATATTTT. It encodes CASSLPTGETPGNTIYF. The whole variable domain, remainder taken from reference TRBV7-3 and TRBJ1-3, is GAGVSQTPSNKVTEKGKYVELRCDPISGHTALYWYRQSLGQGPEFLIYFQGTGAADDSGLPNDRFFAVRPEGSVSTLKIQRTERGDSAVYLCASSLPTGETPGNTIYFGEGSWLTVV.

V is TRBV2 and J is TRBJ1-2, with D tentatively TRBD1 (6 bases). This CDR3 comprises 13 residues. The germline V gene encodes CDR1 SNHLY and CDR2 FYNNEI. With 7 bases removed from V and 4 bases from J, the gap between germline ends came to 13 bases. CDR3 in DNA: TGTGCCAGCAAAGCACGGACAGCCTATGGCTACACCTTC. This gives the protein CASKARTAYGYTF.

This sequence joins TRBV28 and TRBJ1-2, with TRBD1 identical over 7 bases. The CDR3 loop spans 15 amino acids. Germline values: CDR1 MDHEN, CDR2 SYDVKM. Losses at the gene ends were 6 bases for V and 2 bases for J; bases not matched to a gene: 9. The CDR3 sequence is CASRLAGTANYGYTF. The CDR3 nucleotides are TGTGCCAGCAGATTAGCCGGGACAGCCAACTATGGCTACACCTTC.

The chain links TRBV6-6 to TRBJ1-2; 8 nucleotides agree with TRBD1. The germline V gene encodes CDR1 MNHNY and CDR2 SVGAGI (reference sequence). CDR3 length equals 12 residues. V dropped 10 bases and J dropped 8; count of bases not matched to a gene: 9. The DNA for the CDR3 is TGTGCCATACGCAGGGGGCAGGAAGGCTACACCTTC. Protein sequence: CAIRRGQEGYTF.

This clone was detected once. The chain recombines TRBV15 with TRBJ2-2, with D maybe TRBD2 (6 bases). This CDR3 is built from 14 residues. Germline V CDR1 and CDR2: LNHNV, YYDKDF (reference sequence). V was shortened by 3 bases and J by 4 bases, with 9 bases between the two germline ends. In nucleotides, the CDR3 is TGTGCCACCAGCAGTCAGGGAGGCACCGGGGAGCTGTTTTTT. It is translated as CATSSQGGTGELFF.

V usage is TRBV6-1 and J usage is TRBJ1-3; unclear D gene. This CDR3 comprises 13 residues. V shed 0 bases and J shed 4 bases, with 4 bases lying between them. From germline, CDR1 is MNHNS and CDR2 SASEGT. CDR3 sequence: CASSEAQGNTIYF. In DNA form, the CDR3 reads TGTGCCAGCAGTGAAGCACAGGGAAACACCATATATTTT.

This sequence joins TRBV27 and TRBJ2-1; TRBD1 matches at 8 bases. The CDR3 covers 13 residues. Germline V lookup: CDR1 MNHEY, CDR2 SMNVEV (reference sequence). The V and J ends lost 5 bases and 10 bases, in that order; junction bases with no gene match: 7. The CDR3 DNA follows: TGTGCCAGCAGTGTCAACAGGGGGGTCGAGCAGTTCTTC. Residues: CASSVNRGVEQFF.

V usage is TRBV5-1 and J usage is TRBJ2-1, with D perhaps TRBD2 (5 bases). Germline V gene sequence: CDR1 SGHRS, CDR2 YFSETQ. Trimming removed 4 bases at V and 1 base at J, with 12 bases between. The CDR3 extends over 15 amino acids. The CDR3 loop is CASSPGLSSYNEQFF. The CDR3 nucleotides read TGCGCCAGCAGCCCAGGACTTAGTTCCTACAATGAGCAGTTCTTC.

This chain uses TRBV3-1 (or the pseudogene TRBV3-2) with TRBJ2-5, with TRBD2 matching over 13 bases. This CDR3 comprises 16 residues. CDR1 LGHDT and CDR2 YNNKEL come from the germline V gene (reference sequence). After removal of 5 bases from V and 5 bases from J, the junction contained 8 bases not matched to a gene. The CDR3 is CASSSQLAGGRETQYF. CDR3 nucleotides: TGTGCCAGCAGCTCCCAACTAGCGGGGGGGAGGGAGACCCAGTACTTC.

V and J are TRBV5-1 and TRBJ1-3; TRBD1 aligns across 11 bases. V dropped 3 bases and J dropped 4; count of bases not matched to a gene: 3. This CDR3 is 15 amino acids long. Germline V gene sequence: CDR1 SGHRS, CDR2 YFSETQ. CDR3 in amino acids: CASSSWTGGGNTIYF. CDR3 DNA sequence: TGCGCCAGCAGCTCGTGGACAGGGGGCGGAAACACCATATATTTT.